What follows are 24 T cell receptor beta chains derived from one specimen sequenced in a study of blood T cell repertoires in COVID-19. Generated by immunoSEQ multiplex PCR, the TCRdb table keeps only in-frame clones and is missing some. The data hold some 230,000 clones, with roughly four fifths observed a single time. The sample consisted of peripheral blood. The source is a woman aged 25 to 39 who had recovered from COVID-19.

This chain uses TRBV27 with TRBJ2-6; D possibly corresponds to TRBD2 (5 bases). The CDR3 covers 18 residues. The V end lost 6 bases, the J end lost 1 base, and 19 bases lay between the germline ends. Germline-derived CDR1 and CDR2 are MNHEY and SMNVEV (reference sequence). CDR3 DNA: TGTGCCAGCAGCCTCCAGGAAGCCTCGGGGTCTGGGGCCAACGTCCTGACTTTC. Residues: CASSLQEASGSGANVLTF. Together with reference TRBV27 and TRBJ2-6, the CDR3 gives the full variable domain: EAQVTQNPRYLITVTGKKLTVTCSQNMNHEYMSWYRQDPGLGLRQIYYSMNVEVTDKGDVPEGYKVSRKEKRNFPLILESPSPNQTSLYFCASSLQEASGSGANVLTFGAGSRLTVL.

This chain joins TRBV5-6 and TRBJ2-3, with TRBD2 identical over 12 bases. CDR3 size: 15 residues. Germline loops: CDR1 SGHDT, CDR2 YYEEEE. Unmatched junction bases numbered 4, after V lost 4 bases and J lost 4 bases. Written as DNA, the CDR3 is TGTGCCAGCAGCCCGACTAGCGGGAGTCCAGATACGCAGTATTTT. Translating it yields CASSPTSGSPDTQYF. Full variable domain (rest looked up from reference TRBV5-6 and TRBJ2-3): DAGVTQSPTHLIKTRGQQVTLRCSPKSGHDTVSWYQQALGQGPQFIFQYYEEEERQRGNFPDRFSGHQFPNYSSELNVNALLLGDSALYLCASSPTSGSPDTQYFGPGTRLTVL.

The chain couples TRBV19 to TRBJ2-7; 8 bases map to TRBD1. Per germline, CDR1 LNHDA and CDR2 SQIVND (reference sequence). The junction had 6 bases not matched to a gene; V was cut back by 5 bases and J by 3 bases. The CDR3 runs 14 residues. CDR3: CASSVGQAVYEQYF. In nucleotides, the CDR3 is TGTGCCAGTAGTGTGGGACAGGCCGTCTACGAGCAGTACTTC. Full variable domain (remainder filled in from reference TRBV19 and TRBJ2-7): DGGITQSPKYLFRKEGQNVTLSCEQNLNHDAMYWYRQDPGQGLRLIYYSQIVNDFQKGDIAEGYSVSREKKESFPLTVTSAQKNPTAFYLCASSVGQAVYEQYFGPGTRLTVT.

The CDR3 DNA follows: TGCGCCAGCAAAGAGAAGACAGCAAGCAATCAGCCCCAGCATTTT. Translating it yields CASKEKTASNQPQHF. V gene TRBV4-1 combines with J gene TRBJ1-5, with D perhaps matching TRBD1 (5 bases). V shed 7 bases and J shed 1 base, with 14 bases lying between them. Germline CDR1 is MGHRA and CDR2 is YSYEKL. The CDR3 spans 15 residues.

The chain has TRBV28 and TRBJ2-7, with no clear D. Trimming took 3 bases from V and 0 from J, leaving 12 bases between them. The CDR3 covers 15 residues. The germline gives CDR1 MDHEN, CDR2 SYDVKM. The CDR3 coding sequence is TGTGCCAGCAGTTTCTCAAGCGCCCGCTCCTACGAGCAGTACTTC. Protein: CASSFSSARSYEQYF.

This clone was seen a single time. The CDR3, as DNA: TGTGCCAGCTCACCACCTAGCGTCAATGAGCAGTTCTTC. Protein product: CASSPPSVNEQFF. The chain joins TRBV18 to TRBJ2-1; D possibly corresponds to TRBD2 (5 bases). V was pared by 0 bases and J by 6 bases, with 6 bases between. CDR1 and CDR2 from the germline V gene are KGHSH and LQKENI. The length of the CDR3 is 13 residues.

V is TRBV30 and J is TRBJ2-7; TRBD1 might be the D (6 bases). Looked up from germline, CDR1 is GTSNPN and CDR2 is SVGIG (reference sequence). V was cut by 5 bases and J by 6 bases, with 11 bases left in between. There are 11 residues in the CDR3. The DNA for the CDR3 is TGTGCCTGGGCTACAGGGACCGAGCAGTACTTC. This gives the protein CAWATGTEQYF.

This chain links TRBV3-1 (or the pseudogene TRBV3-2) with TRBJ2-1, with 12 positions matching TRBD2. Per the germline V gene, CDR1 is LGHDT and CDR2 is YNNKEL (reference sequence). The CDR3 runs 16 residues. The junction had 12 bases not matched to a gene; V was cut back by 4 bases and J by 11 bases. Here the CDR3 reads CASSRRRLAGDLKQFF. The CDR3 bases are TGTGCCAGCAGCCGAAGGCGACTAGCGGGGGACTTAAAGCAGTTCTTC.

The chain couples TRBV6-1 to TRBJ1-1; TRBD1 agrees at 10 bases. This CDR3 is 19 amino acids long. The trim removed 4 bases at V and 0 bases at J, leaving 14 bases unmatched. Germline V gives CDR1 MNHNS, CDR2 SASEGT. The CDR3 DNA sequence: TGTGCCAGCAGTGTGACCCGACAGGGGGCGATGAGAGTGAACACTGAAGCTTTCTTT. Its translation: CASSVTRQGAMRVNTEAFF.

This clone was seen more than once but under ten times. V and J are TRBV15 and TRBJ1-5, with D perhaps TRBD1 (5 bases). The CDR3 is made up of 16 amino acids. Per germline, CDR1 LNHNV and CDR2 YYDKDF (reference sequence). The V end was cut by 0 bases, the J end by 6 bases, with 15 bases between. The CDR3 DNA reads TGTGCCACCAGCAGAGAGGCAGGGCCGTTTCTTCAGCCCCAGCATTTT. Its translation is CATSREAGPFLQPQHF.

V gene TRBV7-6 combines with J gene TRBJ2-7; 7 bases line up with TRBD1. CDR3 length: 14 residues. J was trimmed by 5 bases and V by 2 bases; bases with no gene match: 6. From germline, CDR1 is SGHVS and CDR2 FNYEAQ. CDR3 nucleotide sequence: TGTGCCAGCAGCTTAACAGGGGCCGTACACGAGCAGTACTTC. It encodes CASSLTGAVHEQYF.

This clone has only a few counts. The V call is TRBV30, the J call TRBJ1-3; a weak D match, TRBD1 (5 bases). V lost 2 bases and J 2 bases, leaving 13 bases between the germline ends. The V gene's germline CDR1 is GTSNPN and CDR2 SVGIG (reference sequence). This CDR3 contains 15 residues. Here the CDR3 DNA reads TGTGCCTGGAGTTTTCGGGGGTTGACTGGAAACACCATATATTTT. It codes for CAWSFRGLTGNTIYF.

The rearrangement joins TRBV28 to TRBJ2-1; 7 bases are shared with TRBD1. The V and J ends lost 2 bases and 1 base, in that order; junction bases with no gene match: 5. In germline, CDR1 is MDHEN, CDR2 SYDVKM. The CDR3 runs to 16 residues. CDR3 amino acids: CASSLHRGISYNEQFF. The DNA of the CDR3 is TGTGCCAGCAGTTTACACAGGGGTATATCCTACAATGAGCAGTTCTTC.

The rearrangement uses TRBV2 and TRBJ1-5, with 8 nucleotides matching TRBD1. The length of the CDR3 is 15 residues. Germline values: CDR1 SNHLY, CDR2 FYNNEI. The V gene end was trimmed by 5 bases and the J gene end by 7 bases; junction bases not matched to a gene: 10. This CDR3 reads CASSITGGVTQPQHF. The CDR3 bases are TGTGCCAGCAGTATTACAGGGGGAGTGACACAGCCCCAGCATTTT.

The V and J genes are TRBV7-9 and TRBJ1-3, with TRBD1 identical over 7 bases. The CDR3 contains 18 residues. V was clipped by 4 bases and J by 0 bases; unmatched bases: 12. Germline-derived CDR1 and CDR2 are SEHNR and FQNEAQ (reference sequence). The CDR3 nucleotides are TGTGCCAGCAGCTCTTACGGTAGAGACAGGGACTCTGGAAACACCATATATTTT. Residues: CASSSYGRDRDSGNTIYF. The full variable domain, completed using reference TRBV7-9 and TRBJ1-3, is DTGVSQNPRHKITKRGQNVTFRCDPISEHNRLYWYRQTLGQGPEFLTYFQNEAQLEKSRLLSDRFSAERPKGSFSTLEIQRTEQGDSAMYLCASSSYGRDRDSGNTIYFGEGSWLTVV.

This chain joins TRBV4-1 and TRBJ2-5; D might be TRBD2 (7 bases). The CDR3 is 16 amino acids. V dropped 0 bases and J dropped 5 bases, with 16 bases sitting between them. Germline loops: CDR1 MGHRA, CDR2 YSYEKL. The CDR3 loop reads CASSQDRGGALETQYF. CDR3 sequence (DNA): TGCGCCAGCAGCCAAGACCGTGGGGGGGCGCTCGAGACCCAGTACTTC.

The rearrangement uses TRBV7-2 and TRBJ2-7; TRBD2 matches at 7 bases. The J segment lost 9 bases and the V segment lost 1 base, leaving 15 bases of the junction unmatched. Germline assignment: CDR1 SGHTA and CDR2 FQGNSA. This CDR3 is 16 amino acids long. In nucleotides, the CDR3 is TGTGCCAGCAGCTTAGTGAGGGTAGCGGGTGGTTCAAGGCAGTACTTC. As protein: CASSLVRVAGGSRQYF.

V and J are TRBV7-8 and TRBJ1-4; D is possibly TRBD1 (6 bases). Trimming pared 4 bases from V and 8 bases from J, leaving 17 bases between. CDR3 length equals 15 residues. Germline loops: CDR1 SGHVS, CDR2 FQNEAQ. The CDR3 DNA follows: TGTGCCAGCAGCTCCCACGCAGGGGATGGGGAAAAACTGTTTTTT. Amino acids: CASSSHAGDGEKLFF. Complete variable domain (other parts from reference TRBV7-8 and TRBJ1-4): GAGVSQSPRYKVAKRGQDVALRCDPISGHVSLFWYQQALGQGPEFLTYFQNEAQLDKSGLPSDRFFAERPEGSVSTLKIQRTQQEDSAVYLCASSSHAGDGEKLFFGSGTQLSVL.

CDR3 in DNA: TGCGCCAGCAGAGGGGACAGCCAAGAGACCCAGTACTTC. It specifies CASRGDSQETQYF. The rearrangement uses TRBV10-1 and TRBJ2-5, with TRBD1 matching 7 bases. The CDR3 sequence is 13 residues long. The J segment lost 1 base and the V segment lost 6 bases, leaving 2 bases of the junction unmatched. Germline values: CDR1 WNHNN, CDR2 SYGVQD (reference sequence).

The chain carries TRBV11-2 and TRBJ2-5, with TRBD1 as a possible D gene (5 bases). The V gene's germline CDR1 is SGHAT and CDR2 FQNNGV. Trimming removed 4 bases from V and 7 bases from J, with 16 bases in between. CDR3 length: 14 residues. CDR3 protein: CASSSPTDFGTQYF. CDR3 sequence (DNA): TGTGCCAGCAGCTCCCCGACAGATTTTGGGACCCAGTACTTC.

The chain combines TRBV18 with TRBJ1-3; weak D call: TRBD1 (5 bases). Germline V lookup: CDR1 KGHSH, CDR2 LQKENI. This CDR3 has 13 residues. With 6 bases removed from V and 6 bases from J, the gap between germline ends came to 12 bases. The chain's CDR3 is CASSVTRENTIYF. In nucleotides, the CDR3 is TGTGCCAGCTCCGTGACCAGGGAAAACACCATATATTTT.

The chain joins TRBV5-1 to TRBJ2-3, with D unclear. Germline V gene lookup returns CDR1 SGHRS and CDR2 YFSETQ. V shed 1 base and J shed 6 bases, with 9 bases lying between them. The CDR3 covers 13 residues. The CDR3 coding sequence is TGCGCCAGCAGCTTGCCCGAGGCGGATACGCAGTATTTT. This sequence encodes CASSLPEADTQYF.

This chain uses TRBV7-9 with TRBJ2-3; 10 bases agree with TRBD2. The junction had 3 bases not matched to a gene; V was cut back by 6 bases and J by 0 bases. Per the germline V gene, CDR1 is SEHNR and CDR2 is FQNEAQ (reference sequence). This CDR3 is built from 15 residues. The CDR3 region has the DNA TGTGCCAGCAGGGGGGGACTAGCGAGCACAGATACGCAGTATTTT. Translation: CASRGGLASTDTQYF. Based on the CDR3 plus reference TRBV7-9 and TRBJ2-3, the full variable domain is DTGVSQNPRHKITKRGQNVTFRCDPISEHNRLYWYRQTLGQGPEFLTYFQNEAQLEKSRLLSDRFSAERPKGSFSTLEIQRTEQGDSAMYLCASRGGLASTDTQYFGPGTRLTVL.

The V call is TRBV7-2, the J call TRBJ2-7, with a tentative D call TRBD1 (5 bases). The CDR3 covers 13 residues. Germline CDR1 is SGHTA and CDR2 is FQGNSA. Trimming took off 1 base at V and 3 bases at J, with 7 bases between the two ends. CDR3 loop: CASSLGRDYEQYF. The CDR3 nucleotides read TGTGCCAGCAGCTTAGGCAGGGACTACGAGCAGTACTTC. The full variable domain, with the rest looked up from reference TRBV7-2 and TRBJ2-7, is GAGVSQSPSNKVTEKGKDVELRCDPISGHTALYWYRQSLGQGLEFLIYFQGNSAPDKSGLPSDRFSAERTGGSVSTLTIQRTQQEDSAVYLCASSLGRDYEQYFGPGTRLTVT.